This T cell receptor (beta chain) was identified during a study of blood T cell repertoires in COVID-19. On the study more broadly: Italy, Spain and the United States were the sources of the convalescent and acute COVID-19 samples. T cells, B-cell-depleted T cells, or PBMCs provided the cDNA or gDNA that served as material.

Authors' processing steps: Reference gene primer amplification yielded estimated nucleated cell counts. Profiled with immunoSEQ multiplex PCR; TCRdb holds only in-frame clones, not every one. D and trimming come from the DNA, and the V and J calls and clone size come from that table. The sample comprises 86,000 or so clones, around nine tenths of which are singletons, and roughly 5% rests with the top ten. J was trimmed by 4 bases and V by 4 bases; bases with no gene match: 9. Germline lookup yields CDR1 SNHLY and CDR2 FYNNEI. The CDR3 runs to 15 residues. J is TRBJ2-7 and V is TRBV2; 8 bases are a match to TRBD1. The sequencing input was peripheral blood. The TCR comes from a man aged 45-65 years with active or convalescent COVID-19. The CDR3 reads CASSVGQGGAYEQYF. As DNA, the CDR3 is TGTGCCAGCAGTGTTGGACAGGGAGGCGCTTACGAGCAGTACTTC.